Each of the 10 T cell receptor beta chains below was sequenced from the same sample in a study of shared clonotypes between healthy human individuals. The table came from immunoSEQ multiplex PCR; TCRdb's copy has only in-frame clones and leaves some out. The table includes about 1.5 million clones, roughly 96% detected once. The material sequenced was naive CD4+ T cells sorted from blood. Subset in this sample: CD45RA+ positively selected. The receptors shown here come from a man aged 25 to 40 in good health.

The chain employs TRBV28 and TRBJ1-5, with D possibly matching TRBD1 (5 bases). Per germline, CDR1 MDHEN and CDR2 SYDVKM. Trimming cost V 4 bases and J 0 bases, with 16 bases left between them. The CDR3 covers 17 residues. The CDR3 nucleotides read TGTGCCAGCAGTTCCGCTGGGGGATATGATAGCAATCAGCCCCAGCATTTT. This gives the protein CASSSAGGYDSNQPQHF.

This chain joins TRBV28 and TRBJ2-5; a possible D gene is TRBD2 (5 bases). From germline, CDR1 is MDHEN and CDR2 SYDVKM. The CDR3 runs 13 residues. Trimming pared 3 bases from V and 4 bases from J, leaving 9 bases between. CDR3 DNA sequence: TGTGCCAGCAGTTTCCCGGGGTTAGAGACCCAGTACTTC. Translation: CASSFPGLETQYF.

This rearrangement joins TRBV9 to TRBJ1-1; D may be TRBD1 (5 bases). The germline CDR1 and CDR2 sequences are SGDLS and YYNGEE. There are 14 residues in the CDR3. V was shortened by 6 bases and J by 4 bases, with 16 bases between the two germline ends. The CDR3: CASTPTGRATEAFF. The CDR3 DNA reads as TGTGCCAGCACCCCTACCGGCAGGGCCACTGAAGCTTTCTTT.

The chain employs TRBV11-2 and TRBJ2-3; maybe TRBD1 (5 bases). Between the trimmed V and J ends, which lost 4 bases and 3 bases, there was a span of 11 bases. CDR1 and CDR2 (germline): SGHAT, FQNNGV. The length of the CDR3 is 14 residues. The CDR3 coding sequence is TGTGCCAGCAGCTACCCACCAGGGACAGATACGCAGTATTTT. This codes for CASSYPPGTDTQYF.

The V call is TRBV7-3, the J call TRBJ2-5; 8 bases agree with TRBD1. Germline CDR1 reads SGHTA; CDR2 reads FQGTGA. Germline trimming cut 4 bases from V and 5 bases from J; bases unmatched to any gene: 9. The CDR3 is made up of 15 amino acids. The CDR3 DNA reads as TGTGCCAGCAGCTCCACCGGACAGGGTGGGGAGACCCAGTACTTC. Its translation: CASSSTGQGGETQYF.

This chain joins TRBV15 and TRBJ2-5; D is undetermined. The germline V gene has CDR1 LNHNV and CDR2 YYDKDF (reference sequence). The CDR3 runs 14 residues. Trimming removed 4 bases at V and 1 base at J, with 10 bases between. The CDR3 protein is CATSTATSQETQYF. The CDR3 DNA reads TGTGCCACCAGCACCGCCACCTCCCAAGAGACCCAGTACTTC.

The J gene is TRBJ2-7, the V gene TRBV28, with D maybe TRBD2 (6 bases). Trimming pared 1 base from V and 4 bases from J, leaving 14 bases between. Germline V gene lookup returns CDR1 MDHEN and CDR2 SYDVKM. The CDR3 runs 15 residues. The CDR3 spells CASSLLGGSRYEQYF. The CDR3 DNA sequence: TGTGCCAGCAGTTTATTAGGAGGGAGCAGGTACGAGCAGTACTTC.

On this clone itself: Other DNA sequences in the same sample also yield this CDR3. The V and J genes are TRBV5-1 and TRBJ2-7; 7 bases agree with TRBD2. This CDR3 is built from 14 residues. Germline CDR1 is SGHRS and CDR2 is YFSETQ. The junction had 0 bases not matched to a gene; V was cut back by 0 bases and J by 0 bases. The CDR3 spells CASSLVAGSYEQYF. The CDR3 DNA follows: TGCGCCAGCAGCTTGGTAGCGGGCTCCTACGAGCAGTACTTC.

The genes are TRBV30 and TRBJ2-2; the D gene could be TRBD1 or TRBD2 (5 bases each). Trimming stripped 1 base from V and 7 bases from J, with 13 bases between. The CDR3 consists of 14 residues. The germline gives CDR1 GTSNPN, CDR2 SVGIG (reference sequence). The CDR3 bases are TGTGCCTGGAGTGGGGGCCGGGATCTCGGGGAGCTGTTTTTT. Its protein is CAWSGGRDLGELFF.

This chain connects TRBV6-1 to TRBJ1-5; D not certain. The CDR3 loop spans 12 amino acids. Germline V gene sequence: CDR1 MNHNS, CDR2 SASEGT. Trimming left V 4 bases short and J 3 bases short, with 4 bases between. CDR3 amino acids: CASSVFNQPQHF. The CDR3 coding sequence is TGTGCCAGCAGTGTATTCAATCAGCCCCAGCATTTT.